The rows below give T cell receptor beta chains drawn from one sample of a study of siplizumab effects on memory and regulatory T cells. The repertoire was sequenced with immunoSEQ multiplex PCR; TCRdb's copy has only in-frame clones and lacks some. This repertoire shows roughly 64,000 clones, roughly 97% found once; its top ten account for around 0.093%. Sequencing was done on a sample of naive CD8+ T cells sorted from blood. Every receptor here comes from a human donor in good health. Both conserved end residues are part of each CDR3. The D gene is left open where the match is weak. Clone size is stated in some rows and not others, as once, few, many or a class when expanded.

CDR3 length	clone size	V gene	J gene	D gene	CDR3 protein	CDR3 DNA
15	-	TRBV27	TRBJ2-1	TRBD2	CASSSAGGLHNEQFF	TGTGCCAGCAGCTCCGCGGGGGGGCTGCACAATGAGCAGTTCTTC
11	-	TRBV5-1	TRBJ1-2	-	CASSYGRGYTF	TGCGCCAGCAGCTACGGGAGGGGCTACACCTTC
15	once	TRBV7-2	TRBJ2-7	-	CASSLGSQENYEQYF	TGTGCCAGCAGCTTAGGATCCCAGGAGAACTACGAGCAGTACTTC
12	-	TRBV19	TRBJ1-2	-	CATIMGGRGYTF	TGTGCCACCATAATGGGGGGGAGGGGCTACACCTTC
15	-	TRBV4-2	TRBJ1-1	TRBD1	CASSQATGENTEAFF	TGTGCCAGCAGCCAAGCGACAGGGGAAAACACTGAAGCTTTCTTT
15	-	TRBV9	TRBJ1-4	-	CASSVEGGTNEKLFF	TGTGCCAGCAGCGTAGAGGGGGGTACTAATGAAAAACTGTTTTTT
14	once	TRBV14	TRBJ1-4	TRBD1	CASSHIQGYEKLFF	TGTGCCAGCAGCCATATACAGGGGTACGAAAAACTGTTTTTT
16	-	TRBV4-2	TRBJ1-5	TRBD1	CASSPLTGDASQPQHF	TGTGCCAGCAGCCCATTGACAGGGGATGCGAGTCAGCCCCAGCATTTT
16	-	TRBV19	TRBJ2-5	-	CASGSRGGISEETQYF	TGTGCCAGTGGGTCTCGAGGGGGGATTAGTGAAGAGACCCAGTACTTC
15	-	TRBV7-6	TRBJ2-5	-	CASSLTLGGQETQYF	TGTGCCAGCAGCTTAACCCTTGGAGGTCAAGAGACCCAGTACTTC
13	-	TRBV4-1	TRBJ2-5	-	CASSQGVLETQYF	TGCGCCAGCAGCCAAGGTGTGCTAGAGACCCAGTACTTC
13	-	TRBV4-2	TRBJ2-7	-	CASSQNTYYEQYF	TGTGCCAGCAGCCAAAATACTTACTACGAGCAGTACTTC
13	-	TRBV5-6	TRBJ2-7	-	CASSWGERDEQYF	TGTGCCAGCAGCTGGGGGGAAAGGGACGAGCAGTACTTC
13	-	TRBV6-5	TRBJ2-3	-	CASSYKGTDTQYF	TGTGCCAGCAGTTACAAGGGAACAGATACGCAGTATTTT
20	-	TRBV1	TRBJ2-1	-	CTSSLGRGTGGNWIYNEQFF	TGCACCAGCAGCTTGGGGCGGGGGACAGGGGGTAATTGGATCTACAATGAGCAGTTCTTC
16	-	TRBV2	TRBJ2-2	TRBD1	CASSEAWGQGTGELFF	TGTGCCAGCAGTGAAGCCTGGGGACAGGGCACCGGGGAGCTGTTTTTT
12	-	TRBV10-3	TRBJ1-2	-	CAISESFHGYTF	TGTGCCATCAGTGAGTCCTTCCATGGCTACACCTTC
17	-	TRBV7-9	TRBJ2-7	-	CASSLVLPGSLSYEQYF	TGTGCCAGCAGCTTAGTTCTCCCGGGATCCCTCTCCTACGAGCAGTACTTC
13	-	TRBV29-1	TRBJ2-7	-	CSVEGGTSYEQYF	TGCAGCGTTGAAGGGGGGACCTCCTACGAGCAGTACTTC
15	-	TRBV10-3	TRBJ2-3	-	CAISNSGGWTDTQYF	TGTGCCATCAGTAACTCAGGAGGATGGACAGATACGCAGTATTTT
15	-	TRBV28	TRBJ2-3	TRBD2	CASSLDGGAGDTQYF	TGTGCCAGCAGTTTAGACGGGGGGGCCGGAGATACGCAGTATTTT
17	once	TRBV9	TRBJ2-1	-	CASSPGGGGGGYNEQFF	TGTGCCAGCAGCCCCGGCGGGGGCGGCGGGGGTTACAATGAGCAGTTCTTC
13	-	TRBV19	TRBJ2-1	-	CASSIRQGLEQFF	TGTGCCAGTAGTATTCGGCAGGGCCTTGAGCAGTTCTTC
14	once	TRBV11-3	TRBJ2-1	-	CASSLGDTYNEQFF	TGTGCCAGCAGCTTAGGGGATACCTACAATGAGCAGTTCTTC
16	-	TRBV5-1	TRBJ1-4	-	CASSFGQGNGNEKLFF	TGCGCCAGCAGCTTCGGGCAGGGGAACGGTAATGAAAAACTGTTTTTT
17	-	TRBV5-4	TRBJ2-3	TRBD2	CASSPGTSGGALDTQYF	TGTGCCAGCAGCCCCGGGACTAGCGGGGGGGCGTTAGATACGCAGTATTTT
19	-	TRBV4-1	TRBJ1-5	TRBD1	CASSQDRDRDDGGGQPQHF	TGCGCCAGCAGCCAAGACCGGGACAGGGATGATGGGGGCGGTCAGCCCCAGCATTTT
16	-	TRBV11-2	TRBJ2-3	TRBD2	CASSYRTSGDTDTQYF	TGTGCCAGCAGCTACCGCACTAGCGGGGACACAGATACGCAGTATTTT
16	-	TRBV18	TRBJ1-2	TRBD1	CASSPPAGTGYYGYTF	TGTGCCAGCTCACCACCGGCAGGGACAGGCTACTATGGCTACACCTTC
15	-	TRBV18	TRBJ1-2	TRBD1	CASSPPGQGIYGYTF	TGTGCCAGCTCACCACCGGGACAGGGAATCTATGGCTACACCTTC
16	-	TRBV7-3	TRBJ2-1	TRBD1	CASSPADRVGNNEQFF	TGTGCCAGCAGCCCAGCTGACAGGGTAGGCAACAATGAGCAGTTCTTC
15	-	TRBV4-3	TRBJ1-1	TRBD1	CASSVTRTGLTEAFF	TGCGCCAGCAGCGTTACCAGGACAGGGTTGACTGAAGCTTTCTTT
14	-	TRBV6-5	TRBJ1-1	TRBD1	CASSPGQTNTEAFF	TGTGCCAGCAGTCCGGGACAGACGAACACTGAAGCTTTCTTT
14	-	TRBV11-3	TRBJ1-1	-	CASSLSGPNTEAFF	TGTGCCAGCAGCTTATCAGGCCCTAACACTGAAGCTTTCTTT
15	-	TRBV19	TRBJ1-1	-	CASRFSGGGNTEAFF	TGTGCCAGTAGGTTCAGTGGGGGAGGGAACACTGAAGCTTTCTTT
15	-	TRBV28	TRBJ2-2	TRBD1	CASSFRGPNTGELFF	TGTGCCAGCAGTTTTAGGGGGCCGAACACCGGGGAGCTGTTTTTT
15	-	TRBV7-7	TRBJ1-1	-	CARFCRGDTNTEAFF	TGTGCCAGATTTTGTAGGGGGGATACGAACACTGAAGCTTTCTTT
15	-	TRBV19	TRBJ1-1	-	CASSSDGQMNTEAFF	TGTGCCAGTAGTTCAGACGGACAGATGAACACTGAAGCTTTCTTT
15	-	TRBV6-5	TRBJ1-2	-	CASGLTGTSNYGYTF	TGTGCCAGCGGTCTTACCGGGACGTCTAACTATGGCTACACCTTC
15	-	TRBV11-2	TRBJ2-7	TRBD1	CASSPNGQATYEQYF	TGTGCCAGCAGCCCCAACGGACAGGCTACCTACGAGCAGTACTTC
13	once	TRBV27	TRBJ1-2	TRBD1	CASSFGTDYGYTF	TGTGCCAGCAGTTTTGGGACAGACTATGGCTACACCTTC
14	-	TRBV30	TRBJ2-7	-	CAWSVGQGRNEQYF	TGTGCCTGGAGTGTGGGTCAGGGGAGGAACGAGCAGTACTTC
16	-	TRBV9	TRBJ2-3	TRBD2	CASSVAGGPAQDTQYF	TGTGCCAGCAGCGTAGCGGGGGGACCGGCGCAAGATACGCAGTATTTT
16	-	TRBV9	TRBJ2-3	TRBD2	CASSVGTSGGTDTQYF	TGTGCCAGCAGCGTAGGGACTAGCGGGGGCACAGATACGCAGTATTTT
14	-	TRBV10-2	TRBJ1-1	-	CASSEGQGGTEAFF	TGCGCCAGCAGTGAGGGGCAGGGCGGCACTGAAGCTTTCTTT
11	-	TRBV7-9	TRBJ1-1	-	CASSLGTEAFF	TGTGCCAGCAGCTTAGGAACTGAAGCTTTCTTT
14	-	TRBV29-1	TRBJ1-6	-	CSGSEGMGNSPLHF	TGCAGCGGCTCGGAGGGAATGGGCAATTCACCCCTCCACTTT
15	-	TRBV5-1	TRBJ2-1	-	CASSGRFQAYNEQFF	TGCGCCAGCAGTGGGAGGTTTCAAGCCTACAATGAGCAGTTCTTC
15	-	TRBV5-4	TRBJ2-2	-	CASSPGDSNTGELFF	TGTGCCAGCAGTCCCGGGGACTCAAACACCGGGGAGCTGTTTTTT
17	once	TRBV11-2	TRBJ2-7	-	CASSLGLPGSNIYEQYF	TGTGCCAGCAGCTTAGGTCTTCCAGGGTCAAACATCTACGAGCAGTACTTC
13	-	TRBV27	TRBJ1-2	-	CASSRGAAYGYTF	TGTGCCAGCAGTAGGGGGGCGGCCTATGGCTACACCTTC
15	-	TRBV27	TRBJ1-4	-	CASSLSTVNGEKLFF	TGTGCCAGCAGTTTATCGACAGTAAATGGGGAAAAACTGTTTTTT
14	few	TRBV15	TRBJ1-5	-	CATSPRNSNQPQHF	TGTGCCACCAGCCCACGAAATAGCAATCAGCCCCAGCATTTT
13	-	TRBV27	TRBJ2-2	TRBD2	CASSLAAGGELFF	TGTGCCAGCAGTCTAGCGGCAGGCGGGGAGCTGTTTTTT
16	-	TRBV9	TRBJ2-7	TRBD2	CASSSPLGGESYEQYF	TGTGCCAGCAGCTCCCCCCTGGGGGGGGAGTCCTACGAGCAGTACTTC
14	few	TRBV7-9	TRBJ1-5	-	CASSTILGNQPQHF	TGTGCCAGCAGCACTATACTGGGCAATCAGCCCCAGCATTTT
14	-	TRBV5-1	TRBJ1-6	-	CASSLGQTNSPLHF	TGCGCCAGCAGCTTGGGACAGACTAATTCACCCCTCCACTTT
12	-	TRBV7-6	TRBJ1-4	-	CASQTGNEKLFF	TGTGCCAGCCAGACAGGAAATGAAAAACTGTTTTTT
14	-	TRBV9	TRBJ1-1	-	CASSDPVRDTEAFF	TGTGCCAGCAGCGACCCCGTCCGGGACACTGAAGCTTTCTTT